Listed below are T cell receptor beta chains from one sample, sequenced in a study of blood T cells in healthy people across ages. TCRdb called the 5' RACE reads again in MiXCR, with one record for every CDR3 protein. The sample shows 1.5 million to 2 million distinct CDR3 sequences, 25% to 30% of them seen only once. Sequencing used blood. Receptor source: a woman in her thirties in good health. CDR3s include the opening cysteine and the closing phenylalanine or tryptophan. D genes are given only for firm matches. Clone sizes are given selectively: once, few, many, or a class where the clone is expanded.

>TRBV12-5|TRBD1|NA|TRBJ2-7
TGTGCTACCGGGACAGCACTTTCCTACGAGCAGTACTTC
CATGTALSYEQYF
>TRBV29-1|TRBD1|many|TRBJ2-3
TGCAGCGTTGATCGGCTCCGGGGACAGGTCACAGATACGCAGTATTTT
CSVDRLRGQVTDTQYF
>TRBV28|NA|NA|TRBJ1-2
TGTGCCAGCAGCGAGATCCCGACAGCGAACTATGGCTACACCTTC
CASSEIPTANYGYTF
>TRBV12-3/TRBV12-4|TRBD1|NA|TRBJ2-5
TGTGCCAGCAGTTTGTGGGACAGGGAACAAGAGACCCAGTACTTC
CASSLWDREQETQYF
>TRBV7-9|TRBD1|NA|TRBJ1-2
TGTGCCAGCAGCCCCGGGACAGTCGGAGGCTACACCTTC
CASSPGTVGGYTF
>TRBV6-1|TRBD2|NA|TRBJ2-1
TGTGCCAGCAGTCTCCTACCGGGACTAGCAGGGAATGAGCAGTTCTTC
CASSLLPGLAGNEQFF
>TRBV6-6|NA|many|TRBJ2-5
TGTGCCAGCAGTGCCACAGGAGGGGCAGGGGGAGAGACCCAGTACTTC
CASSATGGAGGETQYF
>TRBV5-1|NA|few|TRBJ2-7
TGCGCCAGCAGCACGGACGGCCGAATCAACGAGCAGTACTTC
CASSTDGRINEQYF
>TRBV2|NA|NA|TRBJ1-2
TGTGCCGGCCAAACGGAGAACTATGGCTACACCTTC
CAGQTENYGYTF
>TRBV6-2/TRBV6-3|TRBD2|few|TRBJ2-3
TGTGCCAGCAGTTACCCCGGGACTAGCGGGAGGCTCACAGATACGCAGTATTTT
CASSYPGTSGRLTDTQYF
>TRBV20-1|NA|many|TRBJ2-7
TGCAGCGCGATGGACAGAACTATCTACGAGCAGTACTTC
CSAMDRTIYEQYF
>TRBV20-1|TRBD2|NA|TRBJ2-1
TGCAGTGCTCCTAGGAGCCTAGCGGGGGCCCTAAATGAGCAGTTCTTC
CSAPRSLAGALNEQFF
>TRBV4-3|TRBD1|NA|TRBJ2-1
TGCGCCAGCAGCCAAGATCGCAGGGGGCCGGGTGAGCAGTTCTTC
CASSQDRRGPGEQFF
>TRBV5-1|NA|NA|TRBJ2-1
TGCGCCAGCAGCTTGGTTCCCCCGGCAGGGACTTACAATGAGCAGTTCTTC
CASSLVPPAGTYNEQFF
>TRBV20-1|NA|NA|TRBJ2-3
TGCAGTGCTAGAGATCCCCGGGCTGGGGATACGCAGTATTTT
CSARDPRAGDTQYF
>TRBV28|NA|NA|TRBJ2-7
TGTGCCAGCAGGGGGGTTGGACGGATCTACGAGCAGTACTTC
CASRGVGRIYEQYF
>TRBV7-2|NA|NA|TRBJ2-7
TGTGCCAGCAGCTCCGTCGCGGGCGAAGCCTACGAGCAGTACTTC
CASSSVAGEAYEQYF
>TRBV2|NA|NA|TRBJ2-3
TGTGCCAGCACCACAAAATCTTGGCAGTATTTT
CASTTKSWQYF
>TRBV9|NA|many|TRBJ2-7
TGTGCCAGCAGCGTAGGACCCCCTGGCACCTACGAGCAGTACTTC
CASSVGPPGTYEQYF
>TRBV2|NA|NA|TRBJ1-1
TGTGCCAGCAGTGAAGAGTGGCAGAACACTGAAGCTTTCTTT
CASSEEWQNTEAFF
>TRBV4-3|NA|few|TRBJ2-1
TGCGCCAGCAGCCAAGAAGCCACCCCCTACAATGAGCAGTTCTTC
CASSQEATPYNEQFF
>TRBV28|NA|NA|TRBJ2-4
TGTGCCAGCAGTTCCCCTATAGCGGCCAACGCGAATGAGCAGTACTTC
CASSSPIAANANEQYF
>TRBV5-4|NA|NA|TRBJ2-7
TGTGCCAGCAGCGCGGACTATGCCGGCGGCGAGCAGTACTTC
CASSADYAGGEQYF
>TRBV25-1|NA|few|TRBJ2-3
TGTGCCAGCAGCAGTCCCGCTGGAGGGAGGAGCACAGATACGCAGTATTTT
CASSSPAGGRSTDTQYF
>TRBV20-1|TRBD1|NA|TRBJ1-2
TGCAGTGCTCCCCGGACAGGGTTATTACCGATCTATGGCTACACCTTC
CSAPRTGLLPIYGYTF
>TRBV29-1|NA|many|TRBJ2-7
TGCAGCGTTGAGGGGCAGAACTACGAGCAGTACTTC
CSVEGQNYEQYF
>TRBV7-2|NA|NA|TRBJ2-3
TGTGCCAGCAGCTTATATGGGTTAGTCACAGATACGCAGTATTTT
CASSLYGLVTDTQYF
>TRBV20-1|NA|NA|TRBJ2-3
TGCAGTGCAGGCCGGGACGGAAGCACAGATACGCAGTATTTT
CSAGRDGSTDTQYF
>TRBV18|TRBD2|NA|TRBJ2-2
TGTGCCAGCTCACCACGGTTAGCGGGGAGCACCGGGGAGCTGTTTTTT
CASSPRLAGSTGELFF
>TRBV6-6|NA|NA|TRBJ1-5
TGTGCCAGCACCAGAGACAATAGCAATCAGCCCCAGCATTTT
CASTRDNSNQPQHF
>TRBV5-8|NA|NA|TRBJ2-7
TGTGCCAGCAGCTTGAAGGCCCGGTTTTACGAGCAGTACTTC
CASSLKARFYEQYF
>TRBV30|TRBD2|few|TRBJ2-1
TGTGCCTGGAGTGTACGGCTTCTAGCGGGAGGGCCCTACAATGAGCAGTTCTTC
CAWSVRLLAGGPYNEQFF
>TRBV15|TRBD1|few|TRBJ1-5
TGTGCCACCAGCAGACCACAAGGGACAGGGGTCGACCAGCCCCAGCATTTT
CATSRPQGTGVDQPQHF
>TRBV5-1|NA|many|TRBJ2-1
TGCGCCAGCAGCTTGGCCGGATTATCGCACTCCTACAATGAGCAGTTCTTC
CASSLAGLSHSYNEQFF
>TRBV30|NA|NA|TRBJ1-1
TGTGCCTGGAGAGCTAGGGACCTAGGCATTATGAACACTGAAGCTTTCTTT
CAWRARDLGIMNTEAFF
>TRBV5-5|NA|NA|TRBJ2-5
TGTGCCAGCAGCTTGGGGACCGGACAGCAAGAGACCCAGTACTTC
CASSLGTGQQETQYF
>TRBV20-1|NA|few|TRBJ1-4
TGCAGTGCTAGTGAAAGGAGATATGAAAAACTGTTTTTT
CSASERRYEKLFF
>TRBV12-3/TRBV12-4|NA|NA|TRBJ1-5
TGTGCCAGCAGCCTAACGGGCAATCGGCCCCAGCATTTT
CASSLTGNRPQHF
>TRBV12-3/TRBV12-4|NA|NA|TRBJ1-1
TGTGCCAGCAGTTTCTCGGGGAGCAAGGCTTTCTTT
CASSFSGSKAFF
>TRBV7-2|NA|many|TRBJ2-6
TGTGCCAGCAGCCTTTATTCGACAGGTCTTAGCTCTGGGGCCAACGTCCTGACTTTC
CASSLYSTGLSSGANVLTF
>TRBV7-9|NA|NA|TRBJ1-1
TGTGCCAGCGGTTACGGAATGAACACTGAAGCTTTCTTT
CASGYGMNTEAFF
>TRBV7-9|TRBD1|NA|TRBJ2-4
TGTGCCAGCAGCTACCGGGACAGGGTCGGTAATGAGCAGTACTTC
CASSYRDRVGNEQYF
>TRBV9|NA|NA|TRBJ2-3
TGTGCCAGCAGCACAGGAACGGGGGATACGCAGTATTTT
CASSTGTGDTQYF
>TRBV6-5|TRBD2|NA|TRBJ2-3
TGTGCCAGCCGGGGGGGGTTTCCAGATACGCAGTATTTT
CASRGGFPDTQYF
>TRBV7-3|TRBD1|NA|TRBJ2-3
TGTGCCAGCAGCGAAACAGGGGTAGATACGCAGTATTTT
CASSETGVDTQYF